The source of this T cell receptor beta chain is a study of OX40 agonist ivuxolimab in advanced cancers. Trimming took 2 bases from V and 7 from J; bases not matched to a gene: 2. Germline V gene data show CDR1 as SEHNR and CDR2 as FQNEAQ (reference sequence). The CDR3 is 13 residues long. Generated by immunoSEQ multiplex PCR, the TCRdb table keeps only in-frame clones and is missing some. This sample has over 90,000 clones, with nearly 90% found just once. The TCR comes from an adult with an advanced solid tumor such as melanoma, head and neck, liver or kidney cancer. The genes are TRBV7-9 and TRBJ2-1, with 7 bases identical to TRBD1. The material was CD4+ or CD8+ T cells sorted from blood, obtained in a trial of the OX40 agonist ivuxolimab. The CDR3 sequence: CASSLTGVNEQFF. CDR3 nucleotides: TGTGCCAGCAGCTTAACAGGGGTTAATGAGCAGTTCTTC.